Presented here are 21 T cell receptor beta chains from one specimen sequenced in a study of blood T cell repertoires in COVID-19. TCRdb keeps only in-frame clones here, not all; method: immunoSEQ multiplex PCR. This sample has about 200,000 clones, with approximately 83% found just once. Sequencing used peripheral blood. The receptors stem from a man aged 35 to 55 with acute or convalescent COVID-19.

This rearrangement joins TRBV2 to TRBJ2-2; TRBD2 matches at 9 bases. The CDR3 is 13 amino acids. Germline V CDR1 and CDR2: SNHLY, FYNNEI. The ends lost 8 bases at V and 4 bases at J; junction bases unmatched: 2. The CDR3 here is CASWREGTGELFF. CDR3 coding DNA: TGTGCCAGCTGGCGGGAGGGCACCGGGGAGCTGTTTTTT.

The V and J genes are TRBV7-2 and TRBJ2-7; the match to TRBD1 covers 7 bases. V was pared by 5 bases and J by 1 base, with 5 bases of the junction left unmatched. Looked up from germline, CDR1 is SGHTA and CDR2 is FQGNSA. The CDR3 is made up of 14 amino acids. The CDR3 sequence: CASSHGTASYEQYF. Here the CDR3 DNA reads TGTGCCAGCAGCCACGGGACAGCGTCCTACGAGCAGTACTTC.

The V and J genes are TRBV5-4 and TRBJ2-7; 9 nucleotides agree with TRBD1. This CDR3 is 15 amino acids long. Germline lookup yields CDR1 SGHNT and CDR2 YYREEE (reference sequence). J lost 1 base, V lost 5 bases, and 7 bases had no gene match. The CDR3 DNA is TGTGCCAGCAGACGGGACAGGGATCAGTCCTACGAGCAGTACTTC. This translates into CASRRDRDQSYEQYF. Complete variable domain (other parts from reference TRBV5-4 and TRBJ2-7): ETGVTQSPTHLIKTRGQQVTLRCSSQSGHNTVSWYQQALGQGPQFIFQYYREEENGRGNFPPRFSGLQFPNYSSELNVNALELDDSALYLCASRRDRDQSYEQYFGPGTRLTVT.

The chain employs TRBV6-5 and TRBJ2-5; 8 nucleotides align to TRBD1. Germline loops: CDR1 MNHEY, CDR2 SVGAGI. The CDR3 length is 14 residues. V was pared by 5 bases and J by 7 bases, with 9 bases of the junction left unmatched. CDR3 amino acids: CASSMDRADGTQYF. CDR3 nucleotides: TGTGCCAGCAGTATGGACAGGGCTGACGGGACCCAGTACTTC.

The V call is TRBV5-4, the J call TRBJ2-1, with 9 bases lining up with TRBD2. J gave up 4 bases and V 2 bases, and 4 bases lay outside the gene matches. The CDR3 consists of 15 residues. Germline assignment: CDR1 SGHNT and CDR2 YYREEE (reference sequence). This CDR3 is CASSFRLADYNEQFF. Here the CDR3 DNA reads TGTGCCAGCAGCTTTCGACTAGCGGATTACAATGAGCAGTTCTTC.

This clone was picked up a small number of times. The CDR3 sequence: CASSSASTGNTIYF. The CDR3 nucleotides are TGTGCCAGCAGTTCCGCATCGACAGGAAACACCATATATTTT. The chain combines TRBV6-5 with TRBJ1-3; D is uncertain. The CDR3 totals 14 residues. V was clipped by 4 bases and J by 4 bases, with 11 bases between them. Germline V gives CDR1 MNHEY, CDR2 SVGAGI.

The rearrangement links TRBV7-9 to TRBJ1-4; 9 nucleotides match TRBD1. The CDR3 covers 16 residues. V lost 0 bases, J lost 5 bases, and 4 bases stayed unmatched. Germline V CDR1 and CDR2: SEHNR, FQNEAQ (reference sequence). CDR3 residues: CASSLAGGTGNEKLFF. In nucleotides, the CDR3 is TGTGCCAGCAGCTTAGCCGGCGGGACAGGGAATGAAAAACTGTTTTTT.

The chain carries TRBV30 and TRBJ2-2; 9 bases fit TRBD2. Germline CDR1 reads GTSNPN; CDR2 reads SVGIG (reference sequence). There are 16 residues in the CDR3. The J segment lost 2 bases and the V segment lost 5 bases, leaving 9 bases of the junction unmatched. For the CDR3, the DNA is TGTGCCTGGGCCAGTAGCGGGGGCTTCAACACCGGGGAGCTGTTTTTT. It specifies CAWASSGGFNTGELFF. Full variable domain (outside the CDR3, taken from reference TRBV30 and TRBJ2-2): SQTIHQWPATLVQPVGSPLSLECTVEGTSNPNLYWYRQAAGRGLQLLFYSVGIGQISSEVPQNLSASRPQDRQFILSSKKLLLSDSGFYLCAWASSGGFNTGELFFGEGSRLTVL.

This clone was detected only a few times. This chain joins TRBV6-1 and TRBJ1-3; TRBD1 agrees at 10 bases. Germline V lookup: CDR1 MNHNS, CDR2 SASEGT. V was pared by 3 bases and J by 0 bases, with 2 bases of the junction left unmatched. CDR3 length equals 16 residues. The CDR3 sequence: CASSEGQGSSGNTIYF. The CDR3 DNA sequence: TGTGCCAGCAGTGAGGGACAGGGGAGCTCTGGAAACACCATATATTTT.

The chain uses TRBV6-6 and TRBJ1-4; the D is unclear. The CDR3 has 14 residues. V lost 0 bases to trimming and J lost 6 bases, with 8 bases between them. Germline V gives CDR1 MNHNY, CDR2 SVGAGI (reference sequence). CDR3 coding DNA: TGTGCCAGCAGTTACTCGAGACGGGATGAAAAACTGTTTTTT. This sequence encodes CASSYSRRDEKLFF.

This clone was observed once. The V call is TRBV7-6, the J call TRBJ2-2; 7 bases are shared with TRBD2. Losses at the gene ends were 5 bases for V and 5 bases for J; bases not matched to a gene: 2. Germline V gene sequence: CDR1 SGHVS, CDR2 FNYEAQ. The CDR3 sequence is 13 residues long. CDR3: CASSRAGTGELFF. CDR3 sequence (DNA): TGTGCCAGCAGCCGAGCGGGAACCGGGGAGCTGTTTTTT. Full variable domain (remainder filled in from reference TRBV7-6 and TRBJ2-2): GAGVSQSPRYKVTKRGQDVALRCDPISGHVSLYWYRQALGQGPEFLTYFNYEAQQDKSGLPNDRFSAERPEGSISTLTIQRTEQRDSAMYRCASSRAGTGELFFGEGSRLTVL.

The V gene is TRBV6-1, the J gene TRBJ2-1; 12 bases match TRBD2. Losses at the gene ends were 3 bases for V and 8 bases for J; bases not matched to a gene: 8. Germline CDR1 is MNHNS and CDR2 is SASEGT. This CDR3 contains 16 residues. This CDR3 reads CASSDMTSGSSYEQFF. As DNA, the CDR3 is TGTGCCAGCAGTGATATGACTAGCGGGAGTTCCTATGAGCAGTTCTTC.

In DNA, the CDR3 is TGTGCCAGCAGCTTAGGGGGGGGCACCGGGGAGCTGTTTTTT. Translation gives CASSLGGGTGELFF. The gene calls are TRBV7-2 and TRBJ2-2; 7 positions match TRBD2. The germline gives CDR1 SGHTA, CDR2 FQGNSA. The CDR3 extends over 14 amino acids. V was clipped by 1 base and J by 4 bases; unmatched bases: 0.

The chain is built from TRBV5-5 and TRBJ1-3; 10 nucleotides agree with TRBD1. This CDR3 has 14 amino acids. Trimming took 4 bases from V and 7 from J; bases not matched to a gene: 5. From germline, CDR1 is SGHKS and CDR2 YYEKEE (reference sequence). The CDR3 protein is CASSQEDRGNTIYF. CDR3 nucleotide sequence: TGTGCCAGCAGCCAAGAGGACAGGGGGAACACCATATATTTT.

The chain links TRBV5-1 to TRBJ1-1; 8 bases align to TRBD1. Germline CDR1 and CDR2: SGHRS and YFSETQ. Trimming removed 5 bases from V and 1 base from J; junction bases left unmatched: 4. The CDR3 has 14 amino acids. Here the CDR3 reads CASRIDRGNTEAFF. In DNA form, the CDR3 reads TGCGCCAGCAGAATAGACAGGGGGAACACTGAAGCTTTCTTT.

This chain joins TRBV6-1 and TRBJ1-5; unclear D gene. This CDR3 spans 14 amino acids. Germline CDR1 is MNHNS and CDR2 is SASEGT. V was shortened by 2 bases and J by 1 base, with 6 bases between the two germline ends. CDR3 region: CASSERLSNQPQHF. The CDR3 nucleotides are TGTGCCAGCAGTGAAAGACTGAGCAATCAGCCCCAGCATTTT.

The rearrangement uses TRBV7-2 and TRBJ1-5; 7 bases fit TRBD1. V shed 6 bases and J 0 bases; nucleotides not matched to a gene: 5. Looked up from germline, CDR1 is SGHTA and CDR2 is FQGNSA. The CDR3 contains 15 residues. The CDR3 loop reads CASSDRAYSNQPQHF. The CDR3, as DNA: TGTGCCAGCAGTGACAGGGCTTATAGCAATCAGCCCCAGCATTTT.

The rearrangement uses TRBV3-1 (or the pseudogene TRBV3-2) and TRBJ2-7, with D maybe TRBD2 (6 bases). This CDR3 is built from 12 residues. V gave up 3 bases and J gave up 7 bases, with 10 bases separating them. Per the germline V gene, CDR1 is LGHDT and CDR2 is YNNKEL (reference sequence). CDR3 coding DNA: TGTGCCAGCAGCCAGTCGGCGGGAGAGCAGTACTTC. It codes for CASSQSAGEQYF.

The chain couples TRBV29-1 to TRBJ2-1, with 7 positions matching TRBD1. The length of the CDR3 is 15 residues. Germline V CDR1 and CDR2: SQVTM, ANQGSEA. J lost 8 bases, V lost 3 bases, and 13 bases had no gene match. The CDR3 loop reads CSVEDGTVLQDEQFF. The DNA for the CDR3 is TGCAGCGTTGAGGACGGGACAGTTCTTCAGGATGAGCAGTTCTTC.

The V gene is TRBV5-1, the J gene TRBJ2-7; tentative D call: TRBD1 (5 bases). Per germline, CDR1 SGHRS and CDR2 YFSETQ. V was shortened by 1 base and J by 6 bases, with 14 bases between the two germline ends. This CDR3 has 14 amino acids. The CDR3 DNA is TGCGCCAGCAGCTTGTGGTCAGGGTACAGCGAGCAGTACTTC. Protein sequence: CASSLWSGYSEQYF. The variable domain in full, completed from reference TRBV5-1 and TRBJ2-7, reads KAGVTQTPRYLIKTRGQQVTLSCSPISGHRSVSWYQQTPGQGLQFLFEYFSETQRNKGNFPGRFSGRQFSNSRSEMNVSTLELGDSALYLCASSLWSGYSEQYFGPGTRLTVT.

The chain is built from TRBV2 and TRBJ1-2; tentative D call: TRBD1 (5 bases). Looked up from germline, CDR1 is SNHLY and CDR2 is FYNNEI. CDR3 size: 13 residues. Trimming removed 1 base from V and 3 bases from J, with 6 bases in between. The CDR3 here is CASSEGRDYGYTF. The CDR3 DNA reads TGTGCCAGCAGTGAAGGCAGGGACTATGGCTACACCTTC.